This is a list of T cell receptor beta chains from one sample in a study of blood T cell repertoires in COVID-19. Only in-frame clones appear in the TCRdb table, and some are missing; sequencing was by immunoSEQ multiplex PCR. The table lists 280,000 or so clones, around 85% of them singletons. The sample taken for sequencing was PBMCs or T cells enriched from blood (not recorded which). These receptors were collected from a woman between 45 and 60 years old who had recovered from COVID-19. Each CDR3 is given with its conserved first and last residue. A D gene is named only where the DNA matches it firmly. Clone size is not always given. Where it is, it says once, few, many or a class for expanded clones.

V gene: TRBV5-6
clone size: .
J gene: TRBJ2-3
D gene: .
CDR3 DNA: TGTGCCAGCAGCTTGGTTGCGGGAATGGATACGCAGTATTTT
CDR3 protein: CASSLVAGMDTQYF

V gene: TRBV19
clone size: .
J gene: TRBJ1-5
D gene: .
CDR3 DNA: TGTGCCAGTGGGTGGGCGCGTCAGCCCCAGCATTTT
CDR3 protein: CASGWARQPQHF

V gene: TRBV19
clone size: .
J gene: TRBJ2-3
D gene: .
CDR3 DNA: TGTGCCAGTAGTCTAGCGAGATACTCTAGCACAGATACGCAGTATTTT
CDR3 protein: CASSLARYSSTDTQYF

V gene: TRBV19
clone size: .
J gene: TRBJ1-1
D gene: .
CDR3 DNA: TGTGCCAGTAACAGCGGGGCCACTGAAGCTTTCTTT
CDR3 protein: CASNSGATEAFF

V gene: TRBV11-1
clone size: .
J gene: TRBJ2-7
D gene: TRBD1
CDR3 DNA: TGTGCCAGCAGCTTCGGGACAGGGGGCGAGCAGTACTTC
CDR3 protein: CASSFGTGGEQYF

V gene: TRBV28
clone size: .
J gene: TRBJ1-5
D gene: TRBD1
CDR3 DNA: TGTGCCAGCAGTGCGGGACAGAGCAATCAGCCCCAGCATTTT
CDR3 protein: CASSAGQSNQPQHF

V gene: TRBV9
clone size: .
J gene: TRBJ2-1
D gene: .
CDR3 DNA: TGTGCCAGCAGCTACGGGGCAATTCGGACAGACGAGCAGTTCTTC
CDR3 protein: CASSYGAIRTDEQFF

V gene: TRBV3-1/TRBV3-2
clone size: .
J gene: TRBJ1-5
D gene: TRBD1
CDR3 DNA: TGTGCCAGCAGGCTTCCCGGGACAGAAGACAATCAGCCCCAGCATTTT
CDR3 protein: CASRLPGTEDNQPQHF

V gene: TRBV5-1
clone size: .
J gene: TRBJ2-1
D gene: .
CDR3 DNA: TGCGCCAGCAGCTTGGTGTTAGGGTCAGGGTACAATGAGCAGTTCTTC
CDR3 protein: CASSLVLGSGYNEQFF

V gene: TRBV7-2
clone size: .
J gene: TRBJ1-1
D gene: .
CDR3 DNA: TGTGCCAGCAGCTTCGACAGGTGGGCTTTCTTT
CDR3 protein: CASSFDRWAFF

V gene: TRBV7-9
clone size: once
J gene: TRBJ2-7
D gene: .
CDR3 DNA: TGTGCCAGCAGCTCCCGGGACAACTCCTACGAGCAGTACTTC
CDR3 protein: CASSSRDNSYEQYF

V gene: TRBV18
clone size: .
J gene: TRBJ1-2
D gene: TRBD1
CDR3 DNA: TGTGCCAGCTCTCCCCTCGAGACAGGGGGCGGCGGCTACACCTTC
CDR3 protein: CASSPLETGGGGYTF

V gene: TRBV3-1/TRBV3-2
clone size: .
J gene: TRBJ1-5
D gene: TRBD1
CDR3 DNA: TGTGCCAGCAGCCAAGACTTCGGGACAGCAAATCAGCCCCAGCATTTT
CDR3 protein: CASSQDFGTANQPQHF

V gene: TRBV5-1
clone size: .
J gene: TRBJ2-1
D gene: TRBD2
CDR3 DNA: TGCGCCAGCAGCTTGACTAGCGGGAGTAGGGATGAGCAGTTCTTC
CDR3 protein: CASSLTSGSRDEQFF

V gene: TRBV28
clone size: .
J gene: TRBJ1-4
D gene: .
CDR3 DNA: TGTGCCAGCAAGCCAGGGCTTACTAATGAAAAACTGTTTTTT
CDR3 protein: CASKPGLTNEKLFF

V gene: TRBV18
clone size: .
J gene: TRBJ1-3
D gene: TRBD1
CDR3 DNA: TGTGCCAGCTCATCGGGACAGGGATTCTCTGGAAACACCATATATTTT
CDR3 protein: CASSSGQGFSGNTIYF

V gene: TRBV9
clone size: .
J gene: TRBJ2-1
D gene: .
CDR3 DNA: TGTGCCAGCAGCGTAACATTCGATGAGCAGTTCTTC
CDR3 protein: CASSVTFDEQFF